This TCR beta chain was captured in a study of cytomegalovirus exposure and HLA in healthy donors. Study background: HLA-typed donors were the source of 90 million or so unique TCRs, which an early data release held. General study results and limits: Most CMV-associated TCR beta chains were later found to appear HLA-restricted.

CDR1 and CDR2 (germline): SEHNR, FQNEAQ (reference sequence). The CDR3 extends over 17 amino acids. V gave up 2 bases and J gave up 0 bases; unmatched junction bases: 9. PCR employed 60 Vbeta and 13 Jbeta primers. Clones were read by immunoSEQ multiplex PCR, and TCRdb kept only the in-frame ones, dropping some. Altogether some 97,000 clones are present, around three quarters being singletons, with the ten largest covering 3.5% to 4.5%. A word on this clone: Its antigen is unidentified.

The donors (healthy individuals) were bone marrow donors. The receptor was isolated from a female donor in good health and CMV-seropositive. Input material: PBMCs. The chain has TRBV7-9 and TRBJ1-1, with 7 bases identical to TRBD1. For the CDR3, the DNA is TGTGCCAGCAGCTTACGGGCAGGGGGAATCATGAACACTGAAGCTTTCTTT. This codes for CASSLRAGGIMNTEAFF.